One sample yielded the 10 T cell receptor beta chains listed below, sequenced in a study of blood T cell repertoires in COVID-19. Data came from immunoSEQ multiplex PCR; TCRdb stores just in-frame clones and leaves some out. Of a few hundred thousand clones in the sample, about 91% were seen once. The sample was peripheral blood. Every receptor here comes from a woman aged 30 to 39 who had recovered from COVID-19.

The CDR3 reads CASSYSEDFNEQFF. The CDR3 coding sequence is TGTGCCAGCAGTTACTCGGAGGATTTCAATGAGCAGTTCTTC. The rearrangement joins TRBV6-5 to TRBJ2-1; D possibly corresponds to TRBD2 (5 bases). This CDR3 spans 14 amino acids. Germline V gene lookup returns CDR1 MNHEY and CDR2 SVGAGI. The V gene lost 0 bases and the J gene lost 6 bases, with 9 bases spanning the gap.

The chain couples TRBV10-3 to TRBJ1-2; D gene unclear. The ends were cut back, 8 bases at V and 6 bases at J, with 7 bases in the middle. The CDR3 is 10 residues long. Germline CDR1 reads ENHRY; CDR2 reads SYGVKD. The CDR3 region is CAIFSNGYTF. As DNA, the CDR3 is TGTGCCATCTTCAGTAATGGCTACACCTTC.

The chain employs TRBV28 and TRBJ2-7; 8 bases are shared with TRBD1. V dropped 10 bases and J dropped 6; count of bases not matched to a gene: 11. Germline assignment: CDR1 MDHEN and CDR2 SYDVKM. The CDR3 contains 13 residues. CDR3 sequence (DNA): TGTGCCATCCGACGGACAGGGAAGGGCGAGCAGTACTTC. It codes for CAIRRTGKGEQYF.

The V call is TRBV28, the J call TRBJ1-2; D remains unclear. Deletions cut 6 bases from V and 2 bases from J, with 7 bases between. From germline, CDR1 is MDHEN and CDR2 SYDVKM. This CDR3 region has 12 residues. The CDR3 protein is CASSEKNYGYTF. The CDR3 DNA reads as TGTGCCAGCAGCGAGAAAAACTATGGCTACACCTTC.

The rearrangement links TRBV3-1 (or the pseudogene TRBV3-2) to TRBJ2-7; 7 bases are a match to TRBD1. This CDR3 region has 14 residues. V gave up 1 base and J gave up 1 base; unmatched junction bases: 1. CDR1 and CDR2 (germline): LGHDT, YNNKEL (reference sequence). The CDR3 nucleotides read TGTGCCAGCAGCCAAGGGGACAGATCCTACGAGCAGTACTTC. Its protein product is CASSQGDRSYEQYF.

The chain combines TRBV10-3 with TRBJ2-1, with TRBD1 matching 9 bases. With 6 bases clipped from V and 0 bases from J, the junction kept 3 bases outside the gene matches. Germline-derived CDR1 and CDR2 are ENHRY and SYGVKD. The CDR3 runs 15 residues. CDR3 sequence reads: CAIRQDRGSYNEQFF. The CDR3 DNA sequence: TGTGCCATCAGACAGGACAGGGGCTCCTACAATGAGCAGTTCTTC.

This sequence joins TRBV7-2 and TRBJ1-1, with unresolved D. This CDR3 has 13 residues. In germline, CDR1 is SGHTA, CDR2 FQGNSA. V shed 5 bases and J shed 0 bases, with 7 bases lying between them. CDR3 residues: CASSLGMNTEAFF. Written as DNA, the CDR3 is TGTGCCAGCAGCCTGGGCATGAACACTGAAGCTTTCTTT.

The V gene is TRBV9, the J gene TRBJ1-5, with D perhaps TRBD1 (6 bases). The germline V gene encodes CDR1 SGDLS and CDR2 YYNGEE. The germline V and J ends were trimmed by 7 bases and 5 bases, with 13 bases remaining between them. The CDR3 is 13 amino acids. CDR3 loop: CASYDRHYQPQHF. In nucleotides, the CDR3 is TGTGCCAGCTACGACAGGCATTATCAGCCCCAGCATTTT.

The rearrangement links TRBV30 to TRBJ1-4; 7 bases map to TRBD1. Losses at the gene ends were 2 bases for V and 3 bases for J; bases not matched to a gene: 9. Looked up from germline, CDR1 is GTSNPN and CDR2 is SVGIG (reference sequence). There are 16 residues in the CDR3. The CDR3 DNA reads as TGTGCCTGGAGTCACGACAGGGCGAGGGCTAATGAAAAACTGTTTTTT. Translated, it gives CAWSHDRARANEKLFF. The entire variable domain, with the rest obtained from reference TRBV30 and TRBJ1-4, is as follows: SQTIHQWPATLVQPVGSPLSLECTVEGTSNPNLYWYRQAAGRGLQLLFYSVGIGQISSEVPQNLSASRPQDRQFILSSKKLLLSDSGFYLCAWSHDRARANEKLFFGSGTQLSVL.

This CDR3 reads CAWSTGGYYGYTF. The CDR3 nucleotides read TGTGCCTGGTCGACAGGGGGCTACTATGGCTACACCTTC. This chain links TRBV30 with TRBJ1-2; 10 bases are shared with TRBD1. Trimming took 5 bases from V and 3 from J; bases not matched to a gene: 3. The germline V gene encodes CDR1 GTSNPN and CDR2 SVGIG (reference sequence). This CDR3 region has 13 residues.